This T cell receptor beta chain originates from a study of metastatic and nonmetastatic thyroid tumors. The wider study: From malignant and benign thyroid patients, repertoires in blood and in tumor or nodule tissue were compared. Study results and caveats: It was reportedly found that TCR beta diversity was significantly higher in malignant thyroid tumors than in benign nodules, a difference seen in both blood and tumor samples.

This CDR3 comprises 14 residues. Trimming cost V 0 bases and J 1 base, with 8 bases left between them. The germline V gene has CDR1 SGHRS and CDR2 YFSETQ. Thyroid surgery was performed in patients who had received no treatment beforehand. TCRdb reanalyzed the PCR reads with MiXCR. This table has 10,000 to 15,000 clones, more than 20% appearing once. This clone was seen ten or more times. Antigen unknown. Specimen: tumor tissue. The chain couples TRBV5-1 to TRBJ2-7; possible D gene TRBD1, 5 bases. This receptor was identified in a female donor with papillary thyroid cancer or a benign thyroid nodule (not recorded which). Some clones in this sample may be carry-over from other donors' samples. The CDR3 coding sequence is TGCGCCAGCAGCTTGGCCGACAGTTCCTACGAGCAGTACTTC. This translates into CASSLADSSYEQYF.